These 11 T cell receptor beta chains share one sample of origin, sequenced in a study of shared clonotypes between healthy human individuals. Assay: immunoSEQ multiplex PCR; the TCRdb copy retains only in-frame clones and omits some. The sample has 2 million or so clones; 95% are singletons. Sequences were obtained from naive CD4+ T cells sorted from blood. Noted subset: CD45RA+ positively selected. These TCRs come from a man younger than 35 in good health.

The rearrangement uses TRBV7-2 and TRBJ2-3; D is possibly TRBD2 (6 bases). V was shortened by 5 bases and J by 6 bases, with 21 bases between the two germline ends. Germline V gives CDR1 SGHTA, CDR2 FQGNSA. The CDR3 sequence is 16 residues long. The DNA of the CDR3 is TGTGCCAGCAGCCGGGGTATCAGGGACTCCCGGGATACGCAGTATTTT. It encodes CASSRGIRDSRDTQYF.

The chain's CDR3 is CASSEAVGQSLGTQYF. For the CDR3, the DNA is TGTGCCAGCAGTGAAGCGGTGGGTCAGTCTCTTGGGACGCAGTACTTC. The chain uses TRBV6-1 and TRBJ2-7, with D perhaps assigned TRBD1 or TRBD2 (5 bases each). Trimming pared 0 bases from V and 9 bases from J, leaving 21 bases between. This CDR3 spans 16 amino acids. The germline V gene has CDR1 MNHNS and CDR2 SASEGT.

The chain employs TRBV11-2 and TRBJ2-7; 10 bases map to TRBD2. CDR1 and CDR2 from the germline V gene are SGHAT and FQNNGV. The CDR3 loop spans 16 amino acids. Germline trimming cut 2 bases from V and 1 base from J; bases unmatched to any gene: 5. CDR3 in DNA: TGTGCCAGCAGCTTAACCCCACTAGCGGGGTCCTACGAGCAGTACTTC. As protein: CASSLTPLAGSYEQYF.

This clone appeared a single time. The V and J genes are TRBV7-6 and TRBJ2-3, with 7 nucleotides matching TRBD2. The V segment lost 5 bases and the J segment 2 bases; nucleotides outside the gene matches: 10. This CDR3 has 16 residues. CDR1 SGHVS and CDR2 FNYEAQ come from the germline V gene. The CDR3 sequence: CASSPTGAGFTDTQYF. In DNA form, the CDR3 reads TGTGCCAGCAGCCCCACCGGAGCGGGATTCACAGATACGCAGTATTTT.

This clone was picked up one time. The chain recombines TRBV7-2 with TRBJ1-5; D possibly corresponds to TRBD1 (5 bases). The CDR3 is 14 amino acids. V shed 5 bases and J shed 4 bases, with 12 bases lying between them. Germline V gene data show CDR1 as SGHTA and CDR2 as FQGNSA. In DNA, the CDR3 is TGTGCCAGCAGCGGCACTCCAGGGAATCAGCCCCAGCATTTT. The encoded protein is CASSGTPGNQPQHF.

V usage is TRBV20-1 and J usage is TRBJ2-1, with D possibly TRBD2 on 6 matching bases. The CDR3 contains 10 residues. CDR1 DFQATT and CDR2 SNEGSKA come from the germline V gene (reference sequence). Trimming removed 4 bases from V and 9 bases from J, with 7 bases in between. The CDR3 coding sequence is TGCAGTGCTAACGGGGGTGAGCAGTTCTTC. Amino acid sequence: CSANGGEQFF.

The chain carries TRBV18 and TRBJ2-6; D might be TRBD1 (6 bases). V was clipped by 4 bases and J by 4 bases, with 14 bases between them. The CDR3 extends over 16 amino acids. Germline-derived CDR1 and CDR2 are KGHSH and LQKENI. DNA for the CDR3: TGTGCCAGCTCACTCTCAGGGACAATCGGGGCCAACGTCCTGACTTTC. Residues: CASSLSGTIGANVLTF.

This chain uses TRBV27 with TRBJ1-2, with D possibly matching TRBD1 (6 bases). The CDR3 totals 14 residues. V dropped 4 bases and J dropped 3 bases, with 12 bases sitting between them. Germline lookup yields CDR1 MNHEY and CDR2 SMNVEV (reference sequence). For the CDR3, the DNA is TGTGCCAGCAGTTCCCTGAGGGGGGACTATGGCTACACCTTC. Translating it yields CASSSLRGDYGYTF.

This clone was seen at least ten times. The same CDR3 also results from other DNA sequences found in this sample. V usage is TRBV18 and J usage is TRBJ1-1; 7 bases map to TRBD1. The CDR3 covers 15 residues. V was pared by 2 bases and J by 5 bases, with 8 bases of the junction left unmatched. Germline assignment: CDR1 KGHSH and CDR2 LQKENI. The CDR3 nucleotides read TGTGCCAGCTCACCATCTTTGACAGGGTGGACTGAAGCTTTCTTT. This codes for CASSPSLTGWTEAFF.

The chain recombines TRBV18 with TRBJ1-2; D is undetermined. V was cut by 2 bases and J by 2 bases, with 6 bases left in between. The germline V gene encodes CDR1 KGHSH and CDR2 LQKENI. CDR3 length: 13 amino acids. The CDR3 spells CASSPKGNYGYTF. In DNA, the CDR3 is TGTGCCAGCTCACCAAAAGGGAACTATGGCTACACCTTC.

The chain couples TRBV28 to TRBJ1-2; 10 nucleotides agree with TRBD1. The length of the CDR3 is 15 residues. Looked up from germline, CDR1 is MDHEN and CDR2 is SYDVKM. J gave up 3 bases and V 4 bases, and 5 bases lay outside the gene matches. CDR3 in DNA: TGTGCCAGCAGTTCACCGGGACAGGGGTACTATGGCTACACCTTC. Its protein is CASSSPGQGYYGYTF.